A single T cell receptor (beta chain) is shown here with its context. This clonotype was counted between two and nine times. Its antigen is unknown. Per-nucleotide qualities are absent, and no much larger clonotype sits a single base away. These data belong to a study (dated by TCRdb to between 2015 and 2017). With respect to the entire study: The study set out to test whether tumor-infiltrating Tregs in breast cancer get recruited from blood Tregs or are instead converted in situ from other CD4+ T cell subsets.

What the work shows at the level of the full study, not this receptor alone: The greatest overlap of tumor-infiltrating Treg TCR alpha and beta sequences was observed with tumor naive CD4+ T cells, followed by blood naive CD4+ T cells. The validation in the larger cohort was limited to a single TCR beta V-J rearrangement instead of whole repertoires. In terms of TCR gene usage, tumor memory CD4+ T cells clustered together with blood and lymph node memory CD4+ cells, as well as with lymph node naive CD4+ cells.

The germline V gene encodes CDR1 SGHVS and CDR2 FNYEAQ. At the junction V is shortened by 3 bases and J by 0 bases; bases outside the gene matches: 5. The CDR3 has 17 amino acids, counting the end cysteine and phenylalanine. Just CDR3 DNA is preserved here, 51 bases in frame from base 1. To purify naive CD4+ T cells, the Miltenyi Naive CD4+ T Cell Isolation kit was used, and CD25 microbeads served to deplete Tregs. Tregs, naive and memory CD4+ T cells from tumor, blood and ipsilateral draining lymph nodes of five breast cancer patients underwent full-length TCR alpha and beta sequencing. Tumor tissue and lymph nodes from ipsilateral axillary dissection were perfused with PBS, minced and digested with collagenase I and hyaluronidase. Ficoll density gradient centrifugation was used to isolate mononuclear cells from lymph nodes or from about 50 ml of peripheral blood. A purity exceeding 90% was confirmed by FACS for the sorted cell populations.

Full-length TCR variable regions were amplified by 5' RACE PCR using constant-region reverse primers, and then by semi-nested PCR using Nested Universal Primer A. Using the ReliaPrep RNA Cell Miniprep System, total RNA was extracted, and the SMARTer RACE 5'/3' Kit was then used to reverse transcribe the RNA into 5'RACE-ready cDNA. Multiplex adaptors were used to barcode full-length TCR alpha and beta libraries, and the barcoded libraries were sequenced on an Illumina MiSeq. For the original study's pipeline: For each of nine subset-tissue groups, sequencing data from the five patients were pooled, and the groups were compared by unsupervised clustering of TCR gene usage. The Morisita-Horn index, with shared sequences weighted by their contribution to each repertoire, was used to calculate repertoire similarity. TCRdb took the public reads, trimmed them with fastp at Q25, ran MiXCR for clone calling and kept in-frame beta chains. Every entry covers one CDR3 protein and lists the most common genes and DNA from its rows. The V and J calls come from TCRdb's annotation, not from the publication. This sample has some 30,000 distinct CDR3 sequences in its table, and about 28% of those were observed once. Around 4% of the sample belongs to the ten largest clones.

Recombination connected TRBV7-6 to TRBJ2-1; TRBD2 agrees with 10 junctional bases. This sequence originates from a female donor with breast cancer. The specimen was naive CD4+ T cells sorted from a lymph node. The sample's cell subset or site, from its label and the paper: naive CD4+ T cells, CD4+CD45RA+CD25-. Read as DNA, the sequence is TGTGCCAGCAGCTTTAGGTCTAGCGGGAGCTCCTACAATGAGCAGTTCTTC. Its coded protein is CASSFRSSGSSYNEQFF.